Each of the 5 T cell receptor beta chains below was sequenced from the same sample in a study of cytomegalovirus exposure and HLA in healthy donors. A multiplex PCR was run with 60 Vbeta primers and 13 Jbeta primers. Some clones are missing from TCRdb's copy, which holds only in-frame ones; the method was immunoSEQ multiplex PCR. The data hold 90,000 to 100,000 clones, with less than 70% observed a single time. The specimen sequenced was PBMCs. These receptors were collected from a female donor in good health and CMV-seronegative.

The chain recombines TRBV7-6 with TRBJ1-6, with D tentatively TRBD1 (6 bases). V lost 5 bases and J 5 bases, leaving 13 bases between the germline ends. CDR1 and CDR2 from the germline V gene are SGHVS and FNYEAQ. This CDR3 contains 15 residues. DNA of the CDR3: TGTGCCAGCAGCCCCACGGGGACAAATAATTCACCCCTCCACTTT. This encodes CASSPTGTNNSPLHF. Variable domain in full (rest from reference TRBV7-6 and TRBJ1-6): GAGVSQSPRYKVTKRGQDVALRCDPISGHVSLYWYRQALGQGPEFLTYFNYEAQQDKSGLPNDRFSAERPEGSISTLTIQRTEQRDSAMYRCASSPTGTNNSPLHFGNGTRLTVT.

The chain couples TRBV5-6 to TRBJ2-2, with D uncertain. Trimming removed 4 bases at V and 5 bases at J, with 6 bases between. The CDR3 contains 12 residues. The germline CDR1 and CDR2 sequences are SGHDT and YYEEEE. CDR3 nucleotides: TGTGCCAGCAGCGTACAAACCGGGGAGCTGTTTTTT. Residues: CASSVQTGELFF.

The chain is built from TRBV10-3 and TRBJ1-2; D gene unclear. V was pared by 4 bases and J by 2 bases, with 5 bases between. Germline lookup yields CDR1 ENHRY and CDR2 SYGVKD. The length of the CDR3 is 12 residues. The CDR3 protein is CAISVANYGYTF. CDR3 sequence (DNA): TGTGCCATCAGTGTGGCCAACTATGGCTACACCTTC.

The chain recombines TRBV7-2 with TRBJ2-7, with TRBD1 identical over 10 bases. Germline CDR1 is SGHTA and CDR2 is FQGNSA. V shed 4 bases and J 6 bases; nucleotides not matched to a gene: 9. The CDR3 length is 15 residues. The CDR3 sequence is CASSSQGGQGREQYF. As DNA, the CDR3 is TGTGCCAGCAGCTCCCAGGGGGGACAGGGGCGCGAGCAGTACTTC.

The rearrangement links TRBV29-1 to TRBJ1-5; 9 nucleotides align to TRBD1. After removal of 6 bases from V and 6 bases from J, the junction contained 6 bases not matched to a gene. The CDR3 covers 13 residues. Germline V gene sequence: CDR1 SQVTM, CDR2 ANQGSEA. CDR3 sequence reads: CSVTGQGGQPQHF. The CDR3 nucleotides are TGCAGCGTGACGGGACAGGGTGGTCAGCCCCAGCATTTT.